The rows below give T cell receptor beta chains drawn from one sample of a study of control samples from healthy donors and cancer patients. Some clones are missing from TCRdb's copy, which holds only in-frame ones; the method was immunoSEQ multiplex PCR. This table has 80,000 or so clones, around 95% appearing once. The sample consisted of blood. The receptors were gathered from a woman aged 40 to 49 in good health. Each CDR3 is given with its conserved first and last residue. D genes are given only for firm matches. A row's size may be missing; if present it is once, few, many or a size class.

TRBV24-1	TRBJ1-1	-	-	CATRVEGQTEAFF	TGTGCCACCAGGGTGGAAGGGCAAACTGAAGCTTTCTTT
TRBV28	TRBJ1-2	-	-	CASSRTALYGYTF	TGTGCCAGCAGTCGGACAGCCCTCTATGGCTACACCTTC
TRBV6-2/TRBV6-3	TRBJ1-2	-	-	CASSYSWDGYTF	TGTGCCAGCAGTTACTCGTGGGACGGCTACACCTTC
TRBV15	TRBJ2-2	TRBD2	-	CATSTLSGGNTGELFF	TGTGCCACCAGCACCCTTAGCGGGGGGAACACCGGGGAGCTGTTTTTT
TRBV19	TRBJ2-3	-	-	CASSIFLGGTSTDTQYF	TGTGCCAGTAGTATATTTTTAGGGGGGACTAGCACAGATACGCAGTATTTT
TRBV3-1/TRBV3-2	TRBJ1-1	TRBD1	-	CASSQEVGDRPNTEAFF	TGTGCCAGCAGCCAAGAGGTTGGGGACAGACCGAACACTGAAGCTTTCTTT
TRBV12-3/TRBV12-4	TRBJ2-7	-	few	CASSYSGSYEQYF	TGTGCCAGCAGTTATAGCGGCTCCTACGAGCAGTACTTC
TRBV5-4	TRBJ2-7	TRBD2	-	CASSSGLAGAFYEQYF	TGTGCCAGCAGCTCCGGACTAGCGGGAGCATTCTACGAGCAGTACTTC
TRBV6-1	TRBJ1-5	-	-	CASSEEEGQPQHF	TGTGCCAGCAGTGAAGAAGAGGGTCAGCCCCAGCATTTT
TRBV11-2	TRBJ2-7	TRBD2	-	CASSSSTSGLGDKYF	TGTGCCAGCAGCTCAAGTACTAGCGGACTCGGGGATAAGTACTTC
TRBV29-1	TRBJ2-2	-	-	CSAASLFPGELFF	TGCAGCGCCGCCTCCCTTTTCCCCGGGGAGCTGTTTTTT
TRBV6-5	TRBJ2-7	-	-	CASSSPGKQYF	TGTGCCAGCAGTTCCCCGGGTAAGCAGTACTTC
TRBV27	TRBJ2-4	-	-	CASREQGTKNIQYF	TGTGCCAGCAGGGAACAGGGTACCAAAAACATTCAGTACTTC
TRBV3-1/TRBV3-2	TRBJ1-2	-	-	CASSQKNPDRWDYGYTF	TGTGCCAGCAGCCAAAAGAATCCGGATCGTTGGGACTATGGCTACACCTTC
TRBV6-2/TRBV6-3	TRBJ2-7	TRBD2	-	CASSYLAAGPYEQYF	TGTGCCAGCAGTTACCTTGCAGCGGGGCCCTACGAGCAGTACTTC
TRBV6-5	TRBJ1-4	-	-	CASRATTNEKLFF	TGTGCCAGCAGAGCCACAACTAATGAAAAACTGTTTTTT
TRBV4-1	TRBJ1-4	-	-	CASSLSPQLDNEKLFF	TGCGCCAGCAGCCTAAGCCCACAACTTGATAATGAAAAACTGTTTTTT
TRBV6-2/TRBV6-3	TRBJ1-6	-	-	CASSYSKTQASWNSPLHF	TGTGCCAGCAGTTACTCGAAGACACAGGCGTCGTGGAATTCACCCCTCCACTTT
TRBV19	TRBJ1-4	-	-	CASSVHTGEKLFF	TGTGCCAGTAGTGTCCATACGGGTGAAAAACTGTTTTTT
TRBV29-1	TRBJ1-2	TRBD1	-	CSVVTGDDGYTF	TGCAGCGTTGTGACAGGGGATGATGGCTACACCTTC
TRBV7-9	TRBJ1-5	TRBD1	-	CASSLELDRVGHNQPQHF	TGTGCCAGCAGCTTAGAACTCGACAGGGTCGGCCACAATCAGCCCCAGCATTTT
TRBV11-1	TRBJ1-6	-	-	CASSLEWSINSPLHF	TGTGCCAGCAGCTTAGAATGGTCGATCAATTCACCCCTCCACTTT
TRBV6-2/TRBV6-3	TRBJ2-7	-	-	CASSYRDNSYEQYF	TGTGCCAGCAGTTACCGGGACAACTCCTACGAGCAGTACTTC
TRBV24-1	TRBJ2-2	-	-	CATSDFEAGPGELFF	TGTGCCACCAGTGATTTCGAGGCAGGACCCGGGGAGCTGTTTTTT
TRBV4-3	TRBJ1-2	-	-	CASSQEGHVYGYTF	TGCGCCAGCAGCCAGGAGGGACATGTCTATGGCTACACCTTC
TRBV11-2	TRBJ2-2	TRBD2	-	CASSISSGSVHTGELFF	TGTGCCAGCAGCATATCTAGCGGGAGTGTACACACCGGGGAGCTGTTTTTT
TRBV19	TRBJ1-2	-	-	CASSNYGYTF	TGTGCCAGTAGTAACTATGGCTACACCTTC
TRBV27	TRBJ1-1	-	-	CASRMNTEAFF	TGTGCCAGCAGAATGAACACTGAAGCTTTCTTT
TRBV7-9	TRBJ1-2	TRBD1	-	CASSPGGSNYGYTF	TGTGCCAGCAGCCCAGGGGGATCTAACTATGGCTACACCTTC
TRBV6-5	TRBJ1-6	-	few	CASASGNSPLHF	TGTGCCAGCGCTTCGGGTAATTCACCCCTCCACTTT
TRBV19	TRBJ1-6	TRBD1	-	CASTPGQGSSYNSPLHF	TGTGCCAGTACCCCCGGACAGGGGAGCTCCTATAATTCACCCCTCCACTTT
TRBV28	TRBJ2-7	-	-	CASSFPDSYEQYF	TGTGCCAGCAGTTTCCCTGACTCCTACGAGCAGTACTTC
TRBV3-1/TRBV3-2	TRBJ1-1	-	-	CASSQAWGRLNTEAFF	TGTGCCAGCAGCCAAGCCTGGGGCAGGCTAAACACTGAAGCTTTCTTT
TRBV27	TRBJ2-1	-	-	CASSGTGLSNEQFF	TGTGCCAGCAGTGGCACAGGGTTAAGCAATGAGCAGTTCTTC
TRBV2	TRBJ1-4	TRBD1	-	CASSGQGGSNEKLFF	TGTGCCAGCAGTGGGCAGGGGGGCTCTAATGAAAAACTGTTTTTT
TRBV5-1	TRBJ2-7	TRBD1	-	CASSGTLGDSREQYF	TGCGCCAGCAGCGGCACTTTGGGGGACAGCCGCGAGCAGTACTTC
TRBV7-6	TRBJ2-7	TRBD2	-	CASSLGTSGSSYEQYF	TGTGCCAGCAGCTTAGGGACTAGCGGGTCCTCCTACGAGCAGTACTTC
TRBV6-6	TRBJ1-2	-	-	CASSNGAANYGYTF	TGTGCCAGCAGCAACGGGGCAGCAAACTATGGCTACACCTTC